The entry below gives a single TCR beta chain sequence along with its context. Its antigen is not identified. The data derive from a study of blood T cells in healthy people across ages. Study results and limitations: Relative to aged donors, long-lived donors carried more naive CD4+ cells and displayed higher diversity.

Isolated per sample were at least 6.5 million PBMCs. Trimming cost V 3 bases and J 0 bases; bases outside gene matches: 11. The germline V gene encodes CDR1 LGHDT and CDR2 YNNKEL (reference sequence). The CDR3 runs to 17 residues. A second roughly 7 to 11 cycle PCR used barcoded and J-beta primers. A template-switch adaptor with 12 random nucleotides tagged each cDNA molecule. Individual samples furnished no less than 3 million CDR3-containing paired-end reads apiece. TCRdb independently ran MiXCR on the 5' RACE reads; one entry per CDR3 protein. The sample contains 1.6 million or so distinct CDR3 sequences, about 35% of which appear only once.

The TCR sequence derives from a woman aged 30 to 39 in good health. This sequence joins TRBV3-1 and TRBJ2-7; 7 bases match TRBD2. The material sequenced was blood. The CDR3 spells CASSQSSGTTYSYEQYF. DNA of the CDR3: TGTGCCAGCAGCCAGAGTTCCGGGACTACTTACTCCTACGAGCAGTACTTC.